Presented here are 22 T cell receptor beta chains from one specimen sequenced in a study of CD8 T cells in ankylosing spondylitis. From the 5' RACE reads, TCRdb called clonotypes with MiXCR, one entry per CDR3 protein. The data contain about 340,000 distinct CDR3 sequences, 20% to 25% of them singletons. Input material: blood, either unsorted or a sorted T cell fraction (not recorded which). The receptors here all came from a male donor with ankylosing spondylitis or in good health (not recorded which).

The chain has TRBV28 and TRBJ2-3; 7 bases map to TRBD1. The CDR3 extends over 14 amino acids. The germline CDR1 and CDR2 sequences are MDHEN and SYDVKM. V shed 6 bases and J 6 bases; nucleotides not matched to a gene: 9. The CDR3: CASSRDSSSDTQYF. The DNA for the CDR3 is TGTGCCAGCAGCCGGGACAGTTCAAGTGATACGCAGTATTTT.

In its sample, this clonotype was seen a few times. This chain connects TRBV12-3 or TRBV12-4 to TRBJ2-1; D gene ambiguous. Trimming removed 2 bases from V and 6 bases from J, with 11 bases in between. The length of the CDR3 is 14 residues. CDR3 protein: CASSLRADGNEQFF. The CDR3 bases are TGTGCCAGCAGTTTAAGGGCGGATGGCAATGAGCAGTTCTTC.

This clonotype has a count of ten or more. V usage is TRBV27 and J usage is TRBJ2-7; perhaps TRBD2 as D (6 bases). The CDR3 is 13 residues long. CDR1 is MNHEY, CDR2 SMNVEV, per germline (reference sequence). Trimming left V 5 bases short and J 2 bases short, with 10 bases between. CDR3 residues: CASSHGTAYEQYF. DNA of the CDR3: TGTGCCAGCAGTCACGGGACTGCCTACGAGCAGTACTTC.

The CDR3 protein is CASRPTKQETQYF. CDR3 bases: TGTGCCAGCAGGCCTACTAAGCAAGAGACCCAGTACTTC. V gene TRBV6-2 or TRBV6-3 combines with J gene TRBJ2-5; no clear D gene. V gave up 6 bases and J gave up 2 bases, with 10 bases separating them. From germline, CDR1 is MNHEY and CDR2 SVGEGT. CDR3 length: 13 residues.

The chain joins TRBV7-3 to TRBJ2-5; a weak D match, TRBD1 (6 bases). Germline values: CDR1 SGHTA, CDR2 FQGTGA. V was trimmed by 2 bases and J by 5 bases, leaving 15 bases between them. The CDR3 spans 15 residues. The DNA for the CDR3 is TGTGCCAGCAGCTTAGCTTCAGGGGTTGGGGAGACCCAGTACTTC. It translates to CASSLASGVGETQYF.

The genes are TRBV24-1 and TRBJ1-2; D gene uncertain. The V end was cut by 0 bases, the J end by 3 bases, with 1 base between. Per the germline V gene, CDR1 is KGHDR and CDR2 is SFDVKD. The CDR3 covers 12 residues. The CDR3 is CATSDLHYGYTF. The CDR3, as DNA: TGTGCCACCAGTGATTTGCACTATGGCTACACCTTC.

V usage is TRBV12-3 or TRBV12-4 and J usage is TRBJ2-7; D gene uncertain. The V end lost 6 bases, the J end lost 6 bases, and 12 bases lay between the germline ends. The CDR3 sequence is 12 residues long. Written as DNA, the CDR3 is TGTGCCAGCAGGCCCGGACCGGGCGAGCAGTACTTC. Translated: CASRPGPGEQYF.

The rearrangement links TRBV4-2 to TRBJ2-1; D unresolved. The CDR3 has 14 residues. From germline, CDR1 is LGHNA and CDR2 YNFKEQ. The V and J ends lost 6 bases and 5 bases respectively, with 14 bases between them. The CDR3 DNA reads as TGTGCCAGCAGTTATAGTTGGGGTAACAATGAGCAGTTCTTC. Translating gives CASSYSWGNNEQFF.

V usage is TRBV7-3 and J usage is TRBJ2-5, with 7 nucleotides matching TRBD1. The CDR3 contains 13 residues. Per the germline V gene, CDR1 is SGHTA and CDR2 is FQGTGA. Trimming removed 6 bases from V and 4 bases from J; junction bases left unmatched: 5. The CDR3 DNA is TGTGCCAGCAGTTCTACAGGGGTAGAGACCCAGTACTTC. It specifies CASSSTGVETQYF.

In this sample, this clonotype turned up a few times. The rearrangement links TRBV7-9 to TRBJ2-7; tentatively, D is TRBD2 (5 bases). Deletions cut 8 bases from V and 3 bases from J, with 14 bases between. Germline lookup yields CDR1 SEHNR and CDR2 FQNEAQ (reference sequence). CDR3 length equals 13 residues. The CDR3: CASGSTEHYEQYF. In DNA, the CDR3 is TGTGCCAGCGGGAGTACAGAACACTACGAGCAGTACTTC.

The chain links TRBV29-1 to TRBJ2-7, with TRBD1 as a possible D gene (6 bases). CDR3 length: 13 residues. With 3 bases removed from V and 3 bases from J, the gap between germline ends came to 12 bases. From germline, CDR1 is SQVTM and CDR2 ANQGSEA. CDR3 DNA sequence: TGCAGCGTTGATGGGCTGACAGGCTACGAGCAGTACTTC. Its protein is CSVDGLTGYEQYF.

This rearrangement joins TRBV13 to TRBJ2-7, with D perhaps matching TRBD2 (6 bases). Germline V gives CDR1 PRHDT, CDR2 FYEKMQ (reference sequence). V lost 5 bases and J 1 base, leaving 9 bases between the germline ends. This CDR3 is built from 13 residues. The CDR3 protein is CASSRGTSYEQYF. The CDR3 DNA reads as TGTGCCAGCAGCCGCGGGACTTCCTACGAGCAGTACTTC.

This clonotype occurred a few times. The rearrangement joins TRBV6-2 or TRBV6-3 to TRBJ2-2; TRBD2 matches at 9 bases. The CDR3 has 20 amino acids. Trimming at V came to 0 bases and at J to 4 bases, leaving 15 bases not matched to a gene. The germline V gene encodes CDR1 MNHEY and CDR2 SVGEGT. The CDR3 nucleotides read TGTGCCAGCAGTTACTCGTGGTCGGCTAGCGGGGACGGGGGCACCGGGGAGCTGTTTTTT. It encodes CASSYSWSASGDGGTGELFF.

The chain couples TRBV7-9 to TRBJ2-3; TRBD1 might be the D (6 bases). The germline V gene has CDR1 SEHNR and CDR2 FQNEAQ (reference sequence). V dropped 1 base and J dropped 3 bases, with 17 bases sitting between them. The CDR3 runs to 17 residues. CDR3 nucleotides: TGTGCCAGCAGCTTAGTGGGGGCCTCGCTGGGTACAGATACGCAGTATTTT. Amino acids: CASSLVGASLGTDTQYF.

The chain has TRBV12-3 or TRBV12-4 and TRBJ1-1; D is unclear. This CDR3 contains 14 residues. Trimming removed 7 bases at V and 0 bases at J, with 12 bases between. CDR3: CASTPDGLNTEAFF. CDR3 DNA sequence: TGTGCCAGCACCCCGGACGGACTGAACACTGAAGCTTTCTTT.

The chain carries TRBV6-2 or TRBV6-3 and TRBJ1-1; D gene unclear. The CDR3 spans 11 residues. Germline loops: CDR1 MNHEY, CDR2 SVGEGT. With 2 bases removed from V and 10 bases from J, the gap between germline ends came to 8 bases. CDR3 in amino acids: CASSYPDPAFF. The CDR3 coding sequence is TGTGCCAGCAGTTACCCCGATCCAGCTTTCTTT.

This clonotype was counted a few times. The rearrangement uses TRBV4-2 and TRBJ1-1; D is possibly TRBD1 (6 bases). The CDR3 covers 12 residues. The V end lost 6 bases, the J end lost 8 bases, and 13 bases lay between the germline ends. The germline V gene has CDR1 LGHNA and CDR2 YNFKEQ. This chain's CDR3 is CASRLIRGEAFF. The CDR3, as DNA: TGTGCCAGCAGACTTATCAGGGGAGAAGCTTTCTTT.

The chain has TRBV12-3 or TRBV12-4 and TRBJ2-3; 7 nucleotides agree with TRBD1. Germline trimming cut 3 bases from V and 3 bases from J; bases unmatched to any gene: 6. The CDR3 is made up of 15 amino acids. CDR3 residues: CASSFFSGGTDTQYF. The DNA of the CDR3 is TGTGCCAGCAGTTTCTTTTCAGGGGGTACAGATACGCAGTATTTT.

The V gene is TRBV6-1, the J gene TRBJ2-1; the match to TRBD2 covers 13 bases. V shed 7 bases, J shed 7 bases, and the junction held 7 bases outside the gene matches. This CDR3 region has 15 residues. The V gene's germline CDR1 is MNHNS and CDR2 SASEGT. The CDR3 here is CASNPLAGGRNEQFF. The CDR3 DNA is TGTGCCAGCAACCCACTAGCGGGGGGGCGGAATGAGCAGTTCTTC.

In DNA, the CDR3 is TGTGCCAGCAGTCCTCCGTCCGGGACAGGGGTCCCCTACGAGCAGTACTTC. This sequence encodes CASSPPSGTGVPYEQYF. The chain is built from TRBV27 and TRBJ2-7, with TRBD1 identical over 10 bases. The J segment lost 2 bases and the V segment lost 5 bases, leaving 12 bases of the junction unmatched. CDR1 is MNHEY, CDR2 SMNVEV, per germline (reference sequence). CDR3 length: 17 residues.

This clonotype has just a few counts. The J gene is TRBJ2-3, the V gene TRBV4-1, with a weak D call TRBD2 (5 bases). CDR3 length: 15 amino acids. V lost 1 base, J lost 6 bases, and 14 bases lay in between. CDR1 MGHRA and CDR2 YSYEKL come from the germline V gene. The CDR3 bases are TGCGCCAGCAGCCAAGGTGGACTTGGCCTGGATACGCAGTATTTT. Its protein product is CASSQGGLGLDTQYF.

CDR3 loop: CATSRDTGELFF. CDR3 DNA sequence: TGTGCCACCAGCAGGGACACCGGGGAGCTGTTTTTT. The rearrangement links TRBV15 to TRBJ2-2; D is uncertain. This CDR3 is built from 12 residues. Germline V lookup: CDR1 LNHNV, CDR2 YYDKDF (reference sequence). V gave up 3 bases and J gave up 3 bases, with 2 bases separating them.